These 14 T cell receptor beta chains originate from one sample sequenced in a study of blood T cell repertoires in COVID-19. This table comes from immunoSEQ multiplex PCR, and its TCRdb copy is limited to in-frame clones, with some not included. The sample shows 100,000 to 130,000 clones, 65% to 80% of them seen only once. Specimen: peripheral blood. The receptors originated from a woman in her thirties or forties with acute or convalescent COVID-19.

Worth noting for this clone: The junction departs from the called germline gene at one end, perhaps through a read error. V usage is TRBV6-1 and J usage is TRBJ1-1, with TRBD1 matching over 8 bases. Germline V gene lookup returns CDR1 MNHNS and CDR2 SASEGT. The CDR3 consists of 15 residues. CDR3 nucleotides: TGTGCCAGCAGTAAAGCGACAGGGGAGGGTACTGAAGCTTTCTTT. It yields the protein CASSKATGEGTEAFF.

The chain uses TRBV11-1 and TRBJ2-5; the match to TRBD2 covers 13 bases. Unmatched junction bases numbered 1, after V lost 5 bases and J lost 1 base. Germline V gives CDR1 SGHAT, CDR2 FQDESV (reference sequence). The CDR3 totals 15 residues. The DNA of the CDR3 is TGTGCCAGCAGCCGGACTAGCGGGGGCCAAGAGACCCAGTACTTC. Translation gives CASSRTSGGQETQYF.

This sequence joins TRBV7-6 and TRBJ2-2, with D possibly matching TRBD1 (6 bases). The germline V gene has CDR1 SGHVS and CDR2 FNYEAQ. The CDR3 is 15 residues long. Trimming shortened V by 6 bases and J by 4 bases, and 15 bases separated the two germline ends. In DNA form, the CDR3 reads TGTGCCAGCAGTTTGGGGGCTGCCGGCACCGGGGAGCTGTTTTTT. The encoded protein is CASSLGAAGTGELFF.

The chain uses TRBV19 and TRBJ1-1, with D possibly matching TRBD1 (6 bases). The CDR3 sequence is 13 residues long. CDR1 and CDR2 (germline): LNHDA, SQIVND (reference sequence). Trimming cost V 7 bases and J 3 bases, with 12 bases left between them. CDR3 in amino acids: CASTEDRYTEAFF. CDR3 nucleotides: TGTGCCAGTACCGAGGACAGATACACTGAAGCTTTCTTT.

This sequence joins TRBV4-1 and TRBJ2-7, with 7 bases lining up with TRBD1. The length of the CDR3 is 15 residues. Trimming took 4 bases from V and 1 from J; bases not matched to a gene: 7. CDR1 and CDR2 from the germline V gene are MGHRA and YSYEKL. In DNA, the CDR3 is TGCGCCAGCAGCCTTCAGACAGGGTCATCCTACGAGCAGTACTTC. This translates into CASSLQTGSSYEQYF.

The chain has TRBV6-1 and TRBJ2-6; TRBD2 is a possible D gene (6 bases). V lost 3 bases to trimming and J lost 0 bases, with 12 bases between them. Per the germline V gene, CDR1 is MNHNS and CDR2 is SASEGT. The CDR3 consists of 17 residues. CDR3 bases: TGTGCCAGCAGTGATGGGGGGAGTTTCTCTGGGGCCAACGTCCTGACTTTC. It specifies CASSDGGSFSGANVLTF.

The chain joins TRBV3-1 (or the pseudogene TRBV3-2) to TRBJ1-6; 10 nucleotides match TRBD1. After removal of 3 bases from V and 8 bases from J, the junction contained 7 bases not matched to a gene. Germline loops: CDR1 LGHDT, CDR2 YNNKEL (reference sequence). The length of the CDR3 is 16 residues. In DNA form, the CDR3 reads TGTGCCAGCAGCCACCCCGGACAGGGGGGTTATTCACCCCTCCACTTT. Amino acid sequence: CASSHPGQGGYSPLHF.

The chain combines TRBV7-9 with TRBJ1-2; TRBD1 is a possible D gene (6 bases). Germline V lookup: CDR1 SEHNR, CDR2 FQNEAQ (reference sequence). The CDR3 has 13 amino acids. V gave up 5 bases and J gave up 5 bases, with 12 bases separating them. The chain's CDR3 is CASSDRTTYGYTF. The CDR3 coding sequence is TGTGCCAGCAGCGACAGGACAACTTATGGCTACACCTTC.

This clone was seen a handful of times. The chain carries TRBV5-1 and TRBJ2-1, with D hard to call. The V end was cut by 2 bases, the J end by 7 bases, with 13 bases between. Germline loops: CDR1 SGHRS, CDR2 YFSETQ. The CDR3 has 14 amino acids. The CDR3 reads CASSLEAFGNEQFF. For the CDR3, the DNA is TGCGCCAGCAGCTTAGAGGCGTTCGGGAATGAGCAGTTCTTC. Based on the CDR3 plus reference TRBV5-1 and TRBJ2-1, the full variable domain is KAGVTQTPRYLIKTRGQQVTLSCSPISGHRSVSWYQQTPGQGLQFLFEYFSETQRNKGNFPGRFSGRQFSNSRSEMNVSTLELGDSALYLCASSLEAFGNEQFFGPGTRLTVL.

This chain joins TRBV15 and TRBJ1-4; 8 bases are shared with TRBD1. CDR1 and CDR2 from the germline V gene are LNHNV and YYDKDF (reference sequence). This CDR3 is 14 amino acids long. The V and J ends lost 5 bases and 7 bases, in that order; junction bases with no gene match: 6. The CDR3 DNA is TGTGCCACCAGCCCAGGGGGCCAAGTTGAAAAACTGTTTTTT. It codes for CATSPGGQVEKLFF.

This clone was found once. This sequence joins TRBV3-1 (or the pseudogene TRBV3-2) and TRBJ2-7, with D possibly TRBD2 on 5 matching bases. Trimming left V 4 bases short and J 5 bases short, with 18 bases between. The germline gives CDR1 LGHDT, CDR2 YNNKEL (reference sequence). This CDR3 contains 15 residues. CDR3 amino acids: CASSLPGMRSNEQYF. Written as DNA, the CDR3 is TGTGCCAGCAGCCTTCCCGGGATGCGGTCGAACGAGCAGTACTTC.

This clone was picked up a small number of times. This chain joins TRBV14 and TRBJ1-5; D unclear. V lost 1 base, J lost 5 bases, and 6 bases lay in between. The CDR3 runs to 13 residues. CDR1 and CDR2 from the germline V gene are SGHDN and FVKESK. This chain's CDR3 is CASSQGPDQPQHF. CDR3 DNA: TGTGCCAGCAGCCAAGGTCCGGATCAGCCCCAGCATTTT.

This clone came up many times. The chain joins TRBV27 to TRBJ1-2; TRBD1 matches at 8 bases. The CDR3 covers 14 residues. J was trimmed by 2 bases and V by 6 bases; bases with no gene match: 5. Per the germline V gene, CDR1 is MNHEY and CDR2 is SMNVEV (reference sequence). As DNA, the CDR3 is TGTGCCAGCAGGGACAGGGACCCGAACTATGGCTACACCTTC. Translation gives CASRDRDPNYGYTF.

The chain recombines TRBV5-5 with TRBJ2-6; possible D gene TRBD2, 5 bases. V lost 3 bases and J 3 bases, leaving 13 bases between the germline ends. The CDR3 length is 16 residues. Looked up from germline, CDR1 is SGHKS and CDR2 is YYEKEE (reference sequence). The CDR3 DNA reads TGTGCCAGCAGCTCTCTGACCGGGGATGGGGCCAACGTCCTGACTTTC. Encoded protein: CASSSLTGDGANVLTF.